This T cell receptor (beta chain) derives from a study of OX40 agonist ivuxolimab in advanced cancers. Findings and limits, study-wide: At doses 0.1 to 3.0 mg/kg, CD4+ and CD8+ clones expanded. In CD8+ T cells, expanded clones were on average more numerous than in CD4+.

This clone has only one observation. Antigen specificity is unknown. V dropped 2 bases and J dropped 5 bases, with 8 bases sitting between them. Germline lookup yields CDR1 LGHNT and CDR2 FRNRAP. The CDR3 extends over 13 amino acids. Data came from immunoSEQ multiplex PCR; TCRdb stores just in-frame clones and leaves some out. This sample yields about 93,000 clones, of which roughly 94% are seen a single time; 2% to 3% belongs to the top ten. This material consisted of CD4+ or CD8+ T cells sorted from blood, taken in a trial of the OX40 agonist ivuxolimab. J is TRBJ2-3 and V is TRBV12-5; tentative D call: TRBD1 (6 bases). This receptor was identified in an adult with an advanced solid tumor such as melanoma, head and neck, liver or kidney cancer. The CDR3 nucleotides read TGTGCTAGTGGTTTGACAGGGAAAGATACGCAGTATTTT. As protein: CASGLTGKDTQYF.